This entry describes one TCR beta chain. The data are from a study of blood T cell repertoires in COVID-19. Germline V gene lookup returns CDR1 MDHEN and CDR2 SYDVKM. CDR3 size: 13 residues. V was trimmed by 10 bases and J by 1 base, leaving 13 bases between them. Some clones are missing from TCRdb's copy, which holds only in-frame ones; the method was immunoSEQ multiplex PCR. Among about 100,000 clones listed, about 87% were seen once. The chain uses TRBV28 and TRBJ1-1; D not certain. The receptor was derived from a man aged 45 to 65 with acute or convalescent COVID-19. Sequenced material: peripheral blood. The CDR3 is CATRSRRNTEAFF. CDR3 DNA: TGTGCCACCCGGAGTAGGAGGAACACTGAAGCTTTCTTT.